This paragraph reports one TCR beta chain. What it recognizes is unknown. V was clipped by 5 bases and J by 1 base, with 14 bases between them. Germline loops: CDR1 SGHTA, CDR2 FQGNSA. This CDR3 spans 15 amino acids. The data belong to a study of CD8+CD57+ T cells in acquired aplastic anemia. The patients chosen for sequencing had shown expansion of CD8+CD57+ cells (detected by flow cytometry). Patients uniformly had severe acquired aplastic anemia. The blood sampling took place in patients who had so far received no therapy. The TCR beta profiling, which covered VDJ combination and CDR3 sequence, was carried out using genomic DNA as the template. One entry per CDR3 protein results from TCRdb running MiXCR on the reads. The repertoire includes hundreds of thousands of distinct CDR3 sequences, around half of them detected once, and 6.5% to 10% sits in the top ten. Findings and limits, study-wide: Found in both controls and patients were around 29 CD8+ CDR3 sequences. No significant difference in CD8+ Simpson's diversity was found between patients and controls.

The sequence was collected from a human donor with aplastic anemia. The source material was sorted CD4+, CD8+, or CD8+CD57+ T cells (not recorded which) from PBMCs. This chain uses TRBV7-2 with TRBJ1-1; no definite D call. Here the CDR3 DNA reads TGTGCCAGCAGCCCCCGGACCGGATCGAACACTGAAGCTTTCTTT. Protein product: CASSPRTGSNTEAFF.